A single sample gave rise to the 28 T cell receptor beta chains below, sequenced in a study of blood T cell repertoires in COVID-19. Sequenced by immunoSEQ multiplex PCR; TCRdb stores in-frame clones only, minus some. The sample yields approximately 170,000 clones, under 90% seen once. The sequencing input was PBMCs or T cells enriched from blood (not recorded which). Receptors were obtained from a woman between 45 and 60 years old who had recovered from COVID-19.

This chain links TRBV9 with TRBJ1-1; the D gene is possibly TRBD1 (5 bases). V was trimmed by 4 bases and J by 1 base, leaving 14 bases between them. Germline V gene data show CDR1 as SGDLS and CDR2 as YYNGEE. The CDR3 is 15 residues long. The CDR3: CASSPRGSGNTEAFF. CDR3 nucleotide sequence: TGTGCCAGCAGCCCCCGGGGGTCCGGGAACACTGAAGCTTTCTTT.

The rearrangement links TRBV28 to TRBJ2-2, with 7 bases that match TRBD1. V shed 1 base, J shed 2 bases, and the junction held 4 bases outside the gene matches. The germline V gene has CDR1 MDHEN and CDR2 SYDVKM. The CDR3 has 16 residues. CDR3 sequence reads: CASSLSGQLNTGELFF. In nucleotides, the CDR3 is TGTGCCAGCAGTTTATCGGGACAGCTTAACACCGGGGAGCTGTTTTTT.

The V gene is TRBV6-5, the J gene TRBJ2-1; 7 bases fit TRBD2. This CDR3 has 15 residues. After removal of 6 bases from V and 7 bases from J, the junction contained 12 bases not matched to a gene. CDR1 is MNHEY, CDR2 SVGAGI, per germline. The DNA of the CDR3 is TGTGCCAGCAGCGAGAGTCGAGCGGGGATTAATGAGCAGTTCTTC. Translation: CASSESRAGINEQFF.

The chain is built from TRBV3-1 (or the pseudogene TRBV3-2) and TRBJ1-4; no definite D call. The length of the CDR3 is 16 residues. Germline-derived CDR1 and CDR2 are LGHDT and YNNKEL (reference sequence). Trimming removed 0 bases from V and 13 bases from J, with 21 bases in between. The CDR3 DNA reads TGTGCCAGCAGCCAAGATCAGCATATTAGGAGAAATCGACTGTTTTTT. Amino acids: CASSQDQHIRRNRLFF.

V is TRBV13 and J is TRBJ1-4; D is ambiguous. Germline CDR1 PRHDT, CDR2 FYEKMQ (reference sequence). V lost 3 bases, J lost 12 bases, and 8 bases lay in between. This CDR3 spans 11 amino acids. CDR3 nucleotides: TGTGCCAGCAGCTTGGGGAGGGAACTGTTTTTT. Translated, it gives CASSLGRELFF.

V is TRBV29-1 and J is TRBJ2-3; no clear D gene. Germline V CDR1 and CDR2: SQVTM, ANQGSEA. The CDR3 totals 11 residues. V was cut by 5 bases and J by 4 bases, with 7 bases left in between. CDR3 DNA: TGCAGCGTTACAAACCCAGATACGCAGTATTTT. Translated: CSVTNPDTQYF.

The chain carries TRBV29-1 and TRBJ1-4, with 7 nucleotides matching TRBD1. CDR3 length: 12 residues. Germline trimming cut 7 bases from V and 7 bases from J; bases unmatched to any gene: 6. Germline V gene sequence: CDR1 SQVTM, CDR2 ANQGSEA. This CDR3 reads CSAQTGTEKLFF. CDR3 nucleotides: TGCAGCGCACAGACAGGGACTGAAAAACTGTTTTTT.

The sample holds one count of this clone. The chain combines TRBV7-6 with TRBJ2-4; D may be TRBD2 (6 bases). The CDR3 sequence is 19 residues long. V lost 1 base and J 0 bases, leaving 19 bases between the germline ends. CDR1 and CDR2 from the germline V gene are SGHVS and FNYEAQ. CDR3 sequence: CASSLESRDSSLAKNIQYF. Here the CDR3 DNA reads TGTGCCAGCAGCTTAGAATCCAGGGACTCTTCTCTAGCCAAAAACATTCAGTACTTC.

This chain connects TRBV10-3 to TRBJ2-2; 11 bases agree with TRBD1. The CDR3 is 14 amino acids. CDR1 is ENHRY, CDR2 SYGVKD, per germline. V lost 10 bases to trimming and J lost 4 bases; unmatched junction nucleotides: 5. This CDR3 is CATTGTGGTGELFF. The CDR3 DNA follows: TGTGCCACAACCGGGACAGGGGGCACCGGGGAGCTGTTTTTT.

This chain's CDR3 is CASSQQGAGYGYTF. The CDR3 bases are TGTGCCAGCAGTCAACAGGGGGCTGGCTATGGCTACACCTTC. The genes are TRBV6-5 and TRBJ1-2; 9 nucleotides align to TRBD1. Germline V lookup: CDR1 MNHEY, CDR2 SVGAGI. V was clipped by 5 bases and J by 4 bases; unmatched bases: 5. This CDR3 is built from 14 residues.

CDR3 in DNA: TGTGCCATCAGTGACAGGGGGTGGACAGATACGCAGTATTTT. Translating it yields CAISDRGWTDTQYF. The gene calls are TRBV10-3 and TRBJ2-3; 7 nucleotides align to TRBD1. The CDR3 runs 14 residues. Germline V CDR1 and CDR2: ENHRY, SYGVKD. V lost 3 bases to trimming and J lost 3 bases; unmatched junction nucleotides: 3.

The chain links TRBV3-1 (or the pseudogene TRBV3-2) to TRBJ2-3; 8 nucleotides align to TRBD2. Trimming took 4 bases from V and 0 from J; bases not matched to a gene: 6. This CDR3 has 16 amino acids. CDR1 is LGHDT, CDR2 YNNKEL, per germline (reference sequence). The CDR3 sequence: CASSRTGGISTDTQYF. Written as DNA, the CDR3 is TGTGCCAGCAGCCGGACGGGGGGGATAAGCACAGATACGCAGTATTTT.

The chain has TRBV28 and TRBJ2-2; 11 bases line up with TRBD2. Germline lookup yields CDR1 MDHEN and CDR2 SYDVKM. This CDR3 is built from 15 residues. The V and J ends lost 6 bases and 4 bases, in that order; junction bases with no gene match: 4. The CDR3 loop is CASRPTSGSTGELFF. CDR3 nucleotides: TGTGCCAGCAGACCAACTAGCGGGAGCACCGGGGAGCTGTTTTTT.

V is TRBV11-2 and J is TRBJ1-2; D is unclear. Germline-derived CDR1 and CDR2 are SGHAT and FQNNGV. This CDR3 is built from 15 residues. Trimming shortened V by 0 bases and J by 7 bases, and 15 bases separated the two germline ends. CDR3 nucleotides: TGTGCCAGCAGCTTAGATAGTGGCCGCCGGGGTGGCTACACCTTC. Amino acids: CASSLDSGRRGGYTF.

V usage is TRBV27 and J usage is TRBJ1-4, with a possible D match to TRBD1 (5 bases). CDR1 and CDR2 (germline): MNHEY, SMNVEV (reference sequence). The V end was cut by 4 bases, the J end by 6 bases, with 12 bases between. There are 14 residues in the CDR3. The CDR3 reads CASSSGFGDEKLFF. The CDR3 bases are TGTGCCAGCAGTTCAGGGTTCGGTGATGAAAAACTGTTTTTT.

This chain joins TRBV5-1 and TRBJ2-7, with unresolved D. Germline V gene data show CDR1 as SGHRS and CDR2 as YFSETQ. The CDR3 length is 13 residues. V lost 5 bases and J 1 base, leaving 10 bases between the germline ends. CDR3 in DNA: TGCGCCAGCAGGGCCCCAGCGTCCTACGAGCAGTACTTC. Encoded protein: CASRAPASYEQYF.

The genes are TRBV20-1 and TRBJ2-4; the match to TRBD2 covers 10 bases. V trimming: 6 bases; J trimming: 12 bases; junction bases outside the gene matches: 5. Germline V gives CDR1 DFQATT, CDR2 SNEGSKA (reference sequence). The CDR3 extends over 11 amino acids. The CDR3 is CSAGGLAYQYF. The CDR3 DNA reads TGCAGTGCGGGGGGACTAGCGTATCAGTACTTC.

This clone was detected a few times. The rearrangement uses TRBV7-3 and TRBJ1-1, with 10 bases fitting TRBD1. The CDR3 length is 13 residues. Germline CDR1 is SGHTA and CDR2 is FQGTGA. V trimming: 6 bases; J trimming: 7 bases; junction bases outside the gene matches: 5. As DNA, the CDR3 is TGTGCCAGCAGGTCGGGACAGGGGAATGAAGCTTTCTTT. This translates into CASRSGQGNEAFF.

The chain recombines TRBV4-1 with TRBJ2-5; D not certain. The CDR3 is 13 residues long. V lost 0 bases and J lost 1, with 3 bases in between. Germline CDR1 reads MGHRA; CDR2 reads YSYEKL. For the CDR3, the DNA is TGCGCCAGCAGCCAAGATATCCAAGAGACCCAGTACTTC. Amino acids: CASSQDIQETQYF.

In nucleotides, the CDR3 is TGCGCCAGCAGCCTGGGACTTAGCGGGTACGAGCAGTACTTC. Encoded protein: CASSLGLSGYEQYF. The chain recombines TRBV5-1 with TRBJ2-7, with 7 bases matching TRBD2. CDR1 and CDR2 (germline): SGHRS, YFSETQ. The CDR3 has 14 residues. V was clipped by 4 bases and J by 4 bases; unmatched bases: 8.

This clone has just one count. The rearrangement links TRBV28 to TRBJ2-7, with TRBD2 as a possible D gene (6 bases). Germline lookup yields CDR1 MDHEN and CDR2 SYDVKM. The V end lost 5 bases, the J end lost 0 bases, and 11 bases lay between the germline ends. CDR3 length: 14 amino acids. The CDR3 DNA is TGTGCCAGCAGTCGAGCGGGCAGCTCCTACGAGCAGTACTTC. The encoded protein is CASSRAGSSYEQYF.

The chain employs TRBV28 and TRBJ1-5, with TRBD1 as a possible D gene (5 bases). This CDR3 has 13 residues. Germline lookup yields CDR1 MDHEN and CDR2 SYDVKM. Between the trimmed V and J ends, which lost 4 bases and 6 bases, there was a span of 10 bases. In DNA form, the CDR3 reads TGTGCCAGCAGTTCTGACAGATTTCAGCCCCAGCATTTT. Protein sequence: CASSSDRFQPQHF.

The CDR3 bases are TGTGCCAGCTCACCCGGACTAGATCGCTACGAGCAGTACTTC. Residues: CASSPGLDRYEQYF. The V call is TRBV18, the J call TRBJ2-7; TRBD2 matches at 7 bases. Germline V gene data show CDR1 as KGHSH and CDR2 as LQKENI. This CDR3 is 14 amino acids long. After removal of 3 bases from V and 3 bases from J, the junction contained 5 bases not matched to a gene.

This chain joins TRBV3-1 (or the pseudogene TRBV3-2) and TRBJ1-1; no definite D call. Trimming stripped 4 bases from V and 1 base from J, with 10 bases between. Germline loops: CDR1 LGHDT, CDR2 YNNKEL (reference sequence). This CDR3 contains 14 residues. CDR3 region: CASSRVRKNTEAFF. CDR3 sequence (DNA): TGTGCCAGCAGCCGGGTCAGGAAGAACACTGAAGCTTTCTTT.

CDR3 region: CSYTGGNRTYEQYF. Here the CDR3 DNA reads TGCAGCTACACCGGGGGGAACAGGACCTACGAGCAGTACTTC. The chain recombines TRBV29-1 with TRBJ2-7; 7 positions agree with TRBD2. The V gene end was trimmed by 8 bases and the J gene end by 2 bases; junction bases not matched to a gene: 12. The CDR3 totals 14 residues. The germline V gene encodes CDR1 SQVTM and CDR2 ANQGSEA.

The chain recombines TRBV7-9 with TRBJ1-5, with unresolved D. The CDR3 sequence is 10 residues long. V was clipped by 9 bases and J by 4 bases, with 4 bases between them. The germline V gene encodes CDR1 SEHNR and CDR2 FQNEAQ (reference sequence). The CDR3 reads CASPNQPQHF. Written as DNA, the CDR3 is TGTGCCAGTCCAAATCAGCCCCAGCATTTT. The variable domain in full, with the rest retrieved from reference TRBV7-9 and TRBJ1-5, is DTGVSQNPRHKITKRGQNVTFRCDPISEHNRLYWYRQTLGQGPEFLTYFQNEAQLEKSRLLSDRFSAERPKGSFSTLEIQRTEQGDSAMYLCASPNQPQHFGDGTRLSIL.

V and J are TRBV7-9 and TRBJ2-7; 9 bases match TRBD2. The germline gives CDR1 SEHNR, CDR2 FQNEAQ (reference sequence). This CDR3 is built from 15 residues. Trimming at V came to 7 bases and at J to 2 bases, leaving 9 bases not matched to a gene. CDR3 in amino acids: CASTGGPSGTYEQYF. The DNA of the CDR3 is TGTGCCAGCACAGGGGGGCCTAGCGGGACCTACGAGCAGTACTTC. Full variable domain (remainder filled in from reference TRBV7-9 and TRBJ2-7): DTGVSQNPRHKITKRGQNVTFRCDPISEHNRLYWYRQTLGQGPEFLTYFQNEAQLEKSRLLSDRFSAERPKGSFSTLEIQRTEQGDSAMYLCASTGGPSGTYEQYFGPGTRLTVT.

This clone was picked up a small number of times. The chain has TRBV11-3 and TRBJ2-3; TRBD2 agrees at 12 bases. The V gene end was trimmed by 5 bases and the J gene end by 5 bases; junction bases not matched to a gene: 5. The CDR3 runs 15 residues. Germline CDR1 reads SGHNT; CDR2 reads YENEEA. Here the CDR3 reads CASSPSGGAIDTQYF. In DNA, the CDR3 is TGTGCCAGCAGCCCTAGCGGGGGGGCAATAGATACGCAGTATTTT.